These T cell receptor beta chains were read from a single sample in a study of glioma-infiltrating T cells after dendritic cell vaccination. The method was immunoSEQ multiplex PCR; TCRdb's version includes in-frame clones alone and lacks a portion of them. The sample consists of tens of thousands of clones, about 80% of them appearing once. The input for sequencing was blood, taken before dendritic cell vaccination. These receptors were taken from a human donor with glioblastoma. Both conserved end residues are part of each CDR3. D genes are given only for firm matches.

D,V,J,CDR3
-,TRBV5-1,TRBJ1-3,CASSLGLSGNTIYF
TRBD2,TRBV2,TRBJ2-3,CASKGTSAATQYF
-,TRBV5-1,TRBJ1-1,CASSLGPHWGGSVLNTEAFF
TRBD1,TRBV18,TRBJ2-5,CASSPRTGAGAQETQYF
-,TRBV11-1,TRBJ2-2,CASSLATGSGELFF
-,TRBV29-1,TRBJ2-2,CSVGSTGIGELFF
-,TRBV27,TRBJ1-6,CASSLSRQFPLHF
TRBD1,TRBV27,TRBJ2-5,CASSFLGQGVQETQYF
-,TRBV11-3,TRBJ2-7,CASSPGGYEQYF
TRBD2,TRBV10-3,TRBJ2-3,CAIGEAGGPTDTQYF
TRBD1,TRBV5-4,TRBJ2-2,CASSPGQGNTGELFF
-,TRBV6-1,TRBJ2-2,CASRTSGTYTGELFF
TRBD2,TRBV7-2,TRBJ2-3,CASSQVAGGIDTQYF
-,TRBV12-5,TRBJ2-2,CASVWGALGTGELFF
TRBD2,TRBV4-2,-,CASSQRAGGSSYEQYF
-,TRBV11-2,TRBJ2-3,CASSLDLPSGPDTQYF
-,TRBV7-2,TRBJ2-6,CASSLLRANVLTF
TRBD1,TRBV28,TRBJ2-2,CASSPGGANTGELFF
TRBD2,TRBV4-3,TRBJ2-3,CASSRERGSTLDTQYF
TRBD1,TRBV7-9,TRBJ1-1,CASRLTGGLSTEAFF
TRBD1,TRBV5-5,TRBJ1-2,CASSLGQGGGYGYTF
-,TRBV5-1,TRBJ1-2,CASSLAGYRDRSAYTF
TRBD1,TRBV5-5,TRBJ2-1,CASSLVGQAYNEQFF
TRBD1,TRBV20-1,TRBJ1-1,CSAGADRGTFF